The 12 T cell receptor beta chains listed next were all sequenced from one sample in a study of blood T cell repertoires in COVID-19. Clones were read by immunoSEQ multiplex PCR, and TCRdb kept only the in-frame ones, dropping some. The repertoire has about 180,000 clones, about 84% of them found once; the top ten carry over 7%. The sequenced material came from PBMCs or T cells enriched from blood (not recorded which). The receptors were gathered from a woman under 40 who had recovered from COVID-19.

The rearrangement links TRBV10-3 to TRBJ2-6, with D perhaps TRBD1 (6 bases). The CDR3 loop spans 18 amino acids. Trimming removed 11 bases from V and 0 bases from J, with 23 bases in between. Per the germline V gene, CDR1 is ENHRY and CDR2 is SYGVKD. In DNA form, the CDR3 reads TGTGCCGCCCCCTGGGGGCAGTTTCGGGACTCTGGGGCCAACGTCCTGACTTTC. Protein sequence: CAAPWGQFRDSGANVLTF.

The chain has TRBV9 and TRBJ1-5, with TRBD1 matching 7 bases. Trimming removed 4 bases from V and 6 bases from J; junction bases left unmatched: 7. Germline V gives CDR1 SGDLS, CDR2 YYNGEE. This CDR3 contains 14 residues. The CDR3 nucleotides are TGTGCCAGCAGCCCCGACAGGGCGGGTCAGCCCCAGCATTTT. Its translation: CASSPDRAGQPQHF.

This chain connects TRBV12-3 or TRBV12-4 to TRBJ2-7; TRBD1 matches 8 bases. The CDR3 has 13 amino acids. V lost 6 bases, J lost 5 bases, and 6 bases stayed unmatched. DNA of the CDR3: TGTGCCAGCAGCCGACAGGGGCCCAACGAGCAGTACTTC. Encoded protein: CASSRQGPNEQYF.

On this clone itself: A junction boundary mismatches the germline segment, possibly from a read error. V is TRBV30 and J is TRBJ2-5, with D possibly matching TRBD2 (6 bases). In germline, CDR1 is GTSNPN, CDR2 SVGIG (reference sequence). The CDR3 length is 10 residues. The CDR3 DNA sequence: TGTGCCTGGAGTCGGGAGAGCCAGTACTTC. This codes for CAWSRESQYF.

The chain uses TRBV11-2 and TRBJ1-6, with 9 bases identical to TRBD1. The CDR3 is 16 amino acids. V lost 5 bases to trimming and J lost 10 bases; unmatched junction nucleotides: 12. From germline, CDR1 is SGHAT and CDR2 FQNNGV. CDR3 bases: TGTGCCAGCAGCCACCCATCCGGGACAGGGATCTCACCCCTCCACTTT. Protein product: CASSHPSGTGISPLHF. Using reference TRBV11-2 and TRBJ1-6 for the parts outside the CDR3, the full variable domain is EAGVAQSPRYKIIEKRQSVAFWCNPISGHATLYWYQQILGQGPKLLIQFQNNGVVDDSQLPKDRFSAERLKGVDSTLKIQPAKLEDSAVYLCASSHPSGTGISPLHFGNGTRLTVT.

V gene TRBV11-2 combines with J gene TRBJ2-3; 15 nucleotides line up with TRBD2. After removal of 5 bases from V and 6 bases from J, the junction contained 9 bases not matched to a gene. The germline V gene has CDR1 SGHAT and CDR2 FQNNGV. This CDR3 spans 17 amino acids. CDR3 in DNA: TGTGCCAGCAGCCCCGGGGCTGGGACTAGCGGGAGGGATACGCAGTATTTT. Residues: CASSPGAGTSGRDTQYF.

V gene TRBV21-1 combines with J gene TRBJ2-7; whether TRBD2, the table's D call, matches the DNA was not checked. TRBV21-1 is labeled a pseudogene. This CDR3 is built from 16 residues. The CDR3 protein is CASSKARLARFSEQYF. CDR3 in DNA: TGTGCCAGCAGCAAAGCTCGTCTAGCGAGGTTTAGCGAGCAGTACTTC.

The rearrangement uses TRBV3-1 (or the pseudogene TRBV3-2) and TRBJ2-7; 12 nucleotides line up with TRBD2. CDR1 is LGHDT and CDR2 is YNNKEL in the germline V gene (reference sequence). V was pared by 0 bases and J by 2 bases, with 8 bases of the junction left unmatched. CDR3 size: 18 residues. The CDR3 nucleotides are TGTGCCAGCAGCCAAGAGAGGCTAGCGGGAGGGGATACCTACGAGCAGTACTTC. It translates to CASSQERLAGGDTYEQYF.

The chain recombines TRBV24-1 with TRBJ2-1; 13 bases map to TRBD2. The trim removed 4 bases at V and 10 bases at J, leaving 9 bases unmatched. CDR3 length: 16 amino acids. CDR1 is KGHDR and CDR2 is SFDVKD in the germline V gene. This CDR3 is CATSDGTSGTSGEQFF. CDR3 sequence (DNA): TGTGCCACCAGTGACGGGACTAGCGGGACCTCTGGGGAGCAGTTCTTC.

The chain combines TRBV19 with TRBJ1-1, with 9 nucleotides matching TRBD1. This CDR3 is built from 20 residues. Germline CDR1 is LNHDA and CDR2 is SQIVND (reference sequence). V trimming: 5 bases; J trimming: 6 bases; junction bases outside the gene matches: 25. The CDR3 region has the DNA TGTGCCAGTAGTCTAAGAGCCGGGACAGGGAAGGCTCCAACGCCTCCTGAAGCTTTCTTT. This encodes CASSLRAGTGKAPTPPEAFF.

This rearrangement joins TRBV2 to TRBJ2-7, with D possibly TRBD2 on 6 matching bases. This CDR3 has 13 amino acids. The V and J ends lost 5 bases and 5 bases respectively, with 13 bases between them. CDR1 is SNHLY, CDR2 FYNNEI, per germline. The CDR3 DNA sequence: TGTGCCAGCAGTTATGTCACGGGGGACGAGCAGTACTTC. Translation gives CASSYVTGDEQYF.

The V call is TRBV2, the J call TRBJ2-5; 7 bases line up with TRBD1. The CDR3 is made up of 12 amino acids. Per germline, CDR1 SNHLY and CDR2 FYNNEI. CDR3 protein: CASGTVQETQYF. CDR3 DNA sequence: TGTGCTTCTGGGACAGTGCAAGAGACCCAGTACTTC.